This TCR beta chain was sequenced in a study of cytomegalovirus exposure and HLA in healthy donors. Study as a whole: The platform used for the roughly 130 validation repertoires matched that of the roughly 630 first-cohort repertoires, a later analysis reported. General study results and limits: It was approximately 150 TCR beta chains that were listed as cytomegalovirus-associated.

Comment on this clone: Its antigen is currently unknown.

Method: immunoSEQ multiplex PCR; TCRdb's copy keeps in-frame clones and lacks some. The data contain about 55,000 clones, about 93% of them seen just once; the ten biggest clones take up about 3.1%. Donors were drawn from the approximately 120-subject validation cohort, separate from the roughly 700-subject first cohort. The CDR3 totals 18 residues. Trimming at V came to 0 bases and at J to 5 bases, leaving 15 bases not matched to a gene. Germline V lookup: CDR1 ENHRY, CDR2 SYGVKD. The clonotype comes from a man aged 18-30 years in good health and CMV-seronegative. Sequencing input: PBMCs. The chain has TRBV10-3 and TRBJ2-5; 7 nucleotides match TRBD2. CDR3 sequence (DNA): TGTGCCATCAGTGAGTCCCCAAGCGGGGTACCGTTCGGGGAGACCCAGTACTTC. Protein sequence: CAISESPSGVPFGETQYF.